Listed here are 23 T cell receptor beta chains from one sample, sequenced in a study of cytomegalovirus exposure and HLA in healthy donors. The protocol was immunoSEQ multiplex PCR, while the TCRdb copy is restricted to in-frame clones and leaves out a portion. The table lists 150,000 to 200,000 clones, less than 90% of them singletons. Sequenced: PBMCs. The receptors here all came from a woman under 40 in good health and CMV-seronegative.

V is TRBV29-1 and J is TRBJ2-5; TRBD2 matches 8 bases. CDR1 and CDR2 (germline): SQVTM, ANQGSEA. The CDR3 is 10 residues long. With 7 bases clipped from V and 5 bases from J, the junction kept 0 bases outside the gene matches. The CDR3 is CSAGGETQYF. The CDR3 DNA sequence: TGCAGCGCGGGGGGGGAGACCCAGTACTTC.

The chain has TRBV7-8 and TRBJ1-2; D gene uncertain. Germline V gene lookup returns CDR1 SGHVS and CDR2 FQNEAQ. Trimming removed 2 bases at V and 0 bases at J, with 13 bases between. The CDR3 runs 16 residues. CDR3 sequence reads: CASSLSRNKANYGYTF. DNA of the CDR3: TGTGCCAGCAGCTTAAGTCGGAACAAGGCTAACTATGGCTACACCTTC.

This sequence joins TRBV9 and TRBJ1-3; no definite D call. The V gene's germline CDR1 is SGDLS and CDR2 YYNGEE. V lost 1 base, J lost 3 bases, and 11 bases lay in between. The CDR3 contains 15 residues. The CDR3 is CASSVMGEGGNTIYF. The CDR3 DNA follows: TGTGCCAGCAGCGTAATGGGAGAAGGTGGAAACACCATATATTTT.

V and J are TRBV9 and TRBJ2-1, with TRBD2 matching 9 bases. The germline V gene encodes CDR1 SGDLS and CDR2 YYNGEE. Unmatched junction bases numbered 7, after V lost 0 bases and J lost 9 bases. The CDR3 runs to 15 residues. The CDR3 DNA follows: TGTGCCAGCAGCGTAGCTACAGCGGGGGGCGGTGAGCAGTTCTTC. As protein: CASSVATAGGGEQFF. Complete variable domain (other parts from reference TRBV9 and TRBJ2-1): DSGVTQTPKHLITATGQRVTLRCSPRSGDLSVYWYQQSLDQGLQFLIQYYNGEERAKGNILERFSAQQFPDLHSELNLSSLELGDSALYFCASSVATAGGGEQFFGPGTRLTVL.

V and J are TRBV5-1 and TRBJ2-3; D is undetermined. Trimming took 0 bases from V and 0 from J, leaving 14 bases between them. The germline gives CDR1 SGHRS, CDR2 YFSETQ. The CDR3 length is 17 residues. CDR3 sequence (DNA): TGCGCCAGCAGCTTGGCCATGGGGTCAGCTAGCACAGATACGCAGTATTTT. Its protein is CASSLAMGSASTDTQYF. The full variable domain, rest sourced from reference TRBV5-1 and TRBJ2-3, is KAGVTQTPRYLIKTRGQQVTLSCSPISGHRSVSWYQQTPGQGLQFLFEYFSETQRNKGNFPGRFSGRQFSNSRSEMNVSTLELGDSALYLCASSLAMGSASTDTQYFGPGTRLTVL.

The J gene is TRBJ1-1, the V gene TRBV18, with D maybe TRBD1 (5 bases). V lost 0 bases and J 4 bases, leaving 9 bases between the germline ends. The germline CDR1 and CDR2 sequences are KGHSH and LQKENI. The CDR3 extends over 14 amino acids. The CDR3 DNA reads TGTGCCAGCTCACCACCGGTTAGGGGCACTGAAGCTTTCTTT. It translates to CASSPPVRGTEAFF.

This chain joins TRBV6-6 and TRBJ1-1, with a possible D match to TRBD1 (5 bases). The germline V and J ends were trimmed by 2 bases and 7 bases, with 11 bases remaining between them. CDR3 size: 13 residues. CDR1 is MNHNY and CDR2 is SVGAGI in the germline V gene (reference sequence). The CDR3 sequence: CASSYAGAGEAFF. DNA for the CDR3: TGTGCCAGCAGTTACGCTGGGGCAGGTGAAGCTTTCTTT.

The rearrangement uses TRBV5-8 and TRBJ2-7; D may be TRBD1 or TRBD2 (7 bases each). This CDR3 comprises 17 residues. Germline CDR1 and CDR2: SGHTS and YDEGEE. V was trimmed by 3 bases and J by 5 bases, leaving 24 bases between them. CDR3 region: CASSSTPGGQSWNEQYF. CDR3 bases: TGTGCCAGCAGCTCCACCCCGGGGGGACAGAGCTGGAACGAGCAGTACTTC.

The V and J genes are TRBV25-1 and TRBJ1-2, with a weak D call TRBD1 (5 bases). Deletions cut 2 bases from V and 8 bases from J, with 12 bases between. Germline CDR1 is MGHDK and CDR2 is SYGVNS. The CDR3 runs 13 residues. The CDR3 is CASSEPGIGGYTF. CDR3 DNA: TGTGCCAGCAGTGAACCAGGGATCGGGGGCTACACCTTC.

The chain is built from TRBV7-9 and TRBJ1-2, with a weak D call TRBD1 (6 bases). The CDR3 extends over 15 amino acids. Germline CDR1 reads SEHNR; CDR2 reads FQNEAQ (reference sequence). V was clipped by 0 bases and J by 6 bases, with 14 bases between them. The DNA of the CDR3 is TGTGCCAGCAGCTTAGCCTCAGGACAGACCAATGGCTACACCTTC. Its translation is CASSLASGQTNGYTF. The full variable domain, its missing parts supplied by reference TRBV7-9 and TRBJ1-2, is DTGVSQNPRHKITKRGQNVTFRCDPISEHNRLYWYRQTLGQGPEFLTYFQNEAQLEKSRLLSDRFSAERPKGSFSTLEIQRTEQGDSAMYLCASSLASGQTNGYTFGSGTRLTVV.

The CDR3 loop reads CASSAQGSWTDTQYF. CDR3 DNA sequence: TGTGCCAGCAGTGCCCAGGGTAGTTGGACAGATACGCAGTATTTT. The chain couples TRBV6-1 to TRBJ2-3; a weak D match, TRBD1 (5 bases). This CDR3 is built from 15 residues. Trimming took 4 bases from V and 3 from J, leaving 14 bases between them. The germline V gene has CDR1 MNHNS and CDR2 SASEGT.

This rearrangement joins TRBV7-2 to TRBJ2-3; the match to TRBD2 covers 10 bases. The CDR3 totals 15 residues. The ends lost 4 bases at V and 3 bases at J; junction bases unmatched: 4. Per the germline V gene, CDR1 is SGHTA and CDR2 is FQGNSA. The CDR3 coding sequence is TGTGCCAGCAGCTCTCAACTAGCGGGGACAGATACGCAGTATTTT. As protein: CASSSQLAGTDTQYF.

J is TRBJ1-1 and V is TRBV6-4; a weak D match, TRBD1 (5 bases). The CDR3 extends over 16 amino acids. Trimming took 3 bases from V and 0 from J, leaving 14 bases between them. Germline CDR1 is MRHNA and CDR2 is SNTAGT. CDR3 sequence: CASSENGRGMNTEAFF. CDR3 bases: TGTGCCAGCAGTGAGAATGGGCGGGGGATGAACACTGAAGCTTTCTTT.

The chain has TRBV11-1 and TRBJ1-1, with a tentative D call TRBD1 (6 bases). The CDR3 runs to 13 residues. Germline V CDR1 and CDR2: SGHAT, FQDESV (reference sequence). V was pared by 3 bases and J by 10 bases, with 15 bases between. For the CDR3, the DNA is TGTGCCAGCAGCTTGTACAGGGACTCGATAGCTTTCTTT. This gives the protein CASSLYRDSIAFF.

The rearrangement joins TRBV6-4 to TRBJ2-3, with D uncertain. This CDR3 comprises 12 residues. V was shortened by 3 bases and J by 6 bases, with 7 bases between the two germline ends. Germline-derived CDR1 and CDR2 are MRHNA and SNTAGT. The CDR3 region is CASSESGDTQYF. CDR3 in DNA: TGTGCCAGCAGTGAATCGGGTGATACGCAGTATTTT.

The J gene is TRBJ2-7, the V gene TRBV6-1, with D unclear. The CDR3 extends over 12 amino acids. Per the germline V gene, CDR1 is MNHNS and CDR2 is SASEGT. Trimming took 4 bases from V and 0 from J, leaving 4 bases between them. The CDR3 sequence is CASSASSYEQYF. DNA for the CDR3: TGTGCCAGCAGTGCCAGCTCCTACGAGCAGTACTTC.

This chain links TRBV7-2 with TRBJ1-2; TRBD1 is a possible D gene (6 bases). CDR1 and CDR2 (germline): SGHTA, FQGNSA. Trimming shortened V by 5 bases and J by 8 bases, and 21 bases separated the two germline ends. The CDR3 consists of 15 residues. The CDR3 DNA follows: TGTGCCAGCAGCCCCCGGGAACAGGGTCGGTTAGGCTACACCTTC. Amino acid sequence: CASSPREQGRLGYTF.

The chain couples TRBV4-1 to TRBJ1-4; D gene unclear. CDR1 and CDR2 (germline): MGHRA, YSYEKL. This CDR3 contains 14 residues. Trimming left V 4 bases short and J 7 bases short, with 13 bases between. This CDR3 is CASSLGSTAEKLFF. For the CDR3, the DNA is TGCGCCAGCAGCCTCGGCAGTACGGCTGAAAAACTGTTTTTT.

J is TRBJ2-5 and V is TRBV28, with D tentatively TRBD1 (6 bases). Germline-derived CDR1 and CDR2 are MDHEN and SYDVKM. The CDR3 has 14 amino acids. Trimming left V 4 bases short and J 5 bases short, with 14 bases between. The CDR3 nucleotides are TGTGCCAGCAGTTCAAACACTAGGGGGGAGACCCAGTACTTC. This translates into CASSSNTRGETQYF.

This rearrangement joins TRBV5-1 to TRBJ2-7; D unresolved. Germline assignment: CDR1 SGHRS and CDR2 YFSETQ. The CDR3 runs 13 residues. The germline V and J ends were trimmed by 1 base and 3 bases, with 8 bases remaining between them. CDR3: CASSLLGDYEQYF. CDR3 nucleotides: TGCGCCAGCAGCTTGCTCGGTGACTACGAGCAGTACTTC.

The chain is built from TRBV4-3 and TRBJ2-3; D may be TRBD2 (5 bases). This CDR3 comprises 16 residues. V was shortened by 0 bases and J by 0 bases, with 10 bases between the two germline ends. CDR1 and CDR2 (germline): LGHNA, YSLEER. CDR3 coding DNA: TGCGCCAGCAGCCAAGATTTCCTAGCCAGCACAGATACGCAGTATTTT. Residues: CASSQDFLASTDTQYF.

The chain recombines TRBV7-8 with TRBJ2-7; perhaps D is TRBD1 or TRBD2 (5 bases each). Germline V CDR1 and CDR2: SGHVS, FQNEAQ. The V end lost 10 bases, the J end lost 1 base, and 11 bases lay between the germline ends. The CDR3 loop spans 12 amino acids. CDR3 DNA sequence: TGTGCCACGGGGCTGTTATCCTACGAGCAGTACTTC. It yields the protein CATGLLSYEQYF.

The chain carries TRBV15 and TRBJ2-7, with 7 positions matching TRBD1. CDR3 length equals 14 residues. Germline V gene sequence: CDR1 LNHNV, CDR2 YYDKDF (reference sequence). V lost 5 bases, J lost 5 bases, and 9 bases stayed unmatched. The CDR3 DNA is TGTGCCACCAGCCTTCGAGACAGGGTCAACGAGCAGTACTTC. It encodes CATSLRDRVNEQYF.